Sequencing of this TCR beta chain was carried out in a study of blood T cell repertoires in COVID-19. Study-wide background: Samples came from the United States, Italy and Spain, spanning acute and convalescent COVID-19. T cells, B-cell-depleted T cells, or PBMCs supplied cDNA or gDNA.

J was trimmed by 5 bases and V by 1 base; bases with no gene match: 3. The CDR3 sequence is 15 residues long. CDR1 and CDR2 (germline): LGHNT, FRNRAP. Authors' processing steps: Nucleated cell number was recorded as an estimate derived from reference gene primer amplification. Profiled with immunoSEQ multiplex PCR; TCRdb holds only in-frame clones, not every one. That table furnishes V, J and clone size, whereas the DNA furnished D and trimming. Counted here are 100,000 or so clones, around 88% occurring once; the ten biggest clones make up under 8.5%. V gene TRBV12-5 combines with J gene TRBJ2-3; TRBD1 agrees at 10 bases. The receptor was derived from a man aged 60 to 69 with acute or convalescent COVID-19. The sequenced sample consisted of peripheral blood. CDR3 sequence reads: CASGLGTGGGDTQYF. CDR3 coding DNA: TGTGCTAGTGGTTTGGGGACAGGGGGTGGAGATACGCAGTATTTT.